These 30 T cell receptor beta chains were sequenced from one sample in a study of T cell clonality in common variable immunodeficiency. Only in-frame clones appear in the TCRdb table, and some are missing; sequencing was by immunoSEQ multiplex PCR. Recorded here are fewer than 65,000 clones, none singletons. Input material: peripheral blood mononuclear cells. The origin of the receptors is a person aged 18-70 years in good health.

This clone was counted many times. The sequence runs out 3 residues before the end of the CDR3; the remainder is reconstructed from the germline J gene. The V gene is TRBV7-3, the J gene TRBJ1-1; D is unresolved. The CDR3 length is 14 residues. The V and J ends lost 5 bases and 1 base respectively, with 11 bases between them. Looked up from germline, CDR1 is SGHTA and CDR2 is FQGTGA. CDR3 sequence: CASSLSSGNTEAFF. The CDR3 DNA, read in part, is TGTGCCAGCAGCCTCAGCTCAGGGAACACTGAA.

This clone came up many times. The read is 3 residues too short to cover the CDR3 end, so that end is filled in from the germline J gene. V and J are TRBV5-1 and TRBJ2-1; maybe TRBD1 (8 bases). Between the trimmed V and J ends, which lost 2 bases and 7 bases, there was a span of 19 bases. The germline V gene encodes CDR1 SGHRS and CDR2 YFSETQ. The CDR3 extends over 16 amino acids. The DNA read from the CDR3 is TGCGCCAGCAGCTTCCCTCTCGGACAGGGAGGGAATGAG. Encoded protein: CASSFPLGQGGNE. The CDR3 as a whole reads CASSFPLGQGGNEQFF.

On this clone: The CDR3 end lies 3 residues beyond the end of the read and is filled in from the germline J gene. V and J are TRBV7-9 and TRBJ1-5; no firm D call. V shed 8 bases and J shed 5 bases, with 10 bases lying between them. Germline values: CDR1 SEHNR, CDR2 FQNEAQ (reference sequence). CDR3 length: 12 amino acids. The CDR3 DNA, read in part, is TGTGCCAGCTCAACTTATTATCAGCCC. Its translation is CASSTYYQP. The full CDR3 reads CASSTYYQPQHF.

This clone came up many times. The read stops 3 residues short of the end of the CDR3; the missing end is completed from the germline J gene. This chain joins TRBV28 and TRBJ2-7; D might be TRBD2 (6 bases). Germline CDR1 and CDR2: MDHEN and SYDVKM. Between the trimmed V and J ends, which lost 5 bases and 3 bases, there was a span of 17 bases. The CDR3 is 15 amino acids. CDR3 bases read: TGTGCCAGCAGTCAAGGAGGGGAGAAGGGCTACGAG. Its protein is CASSQGGEKGYE. The whole CDR3 is CASSQGGEKGYEQYF. Supplemented by reference TRBV28 and TRBJ2-7, the full variable domain reads DVKVTQSSRYLVKRTGEKVFLECVQDMDHENMFWYRQDPGLGLRLIYFSYDVKMKEKGDIPEGYSVSREKKERFSLILESASTNQTSMYLCASSQGGEKGYEQYFGPGTRLTVT.

The sample holds many counts of this clone. Coverage ceases 3 residues before the CDR3 finishes, and the germline J gene fills in the end. V is TRBV19 and J is TRBJ1-6, with 8 bases aligning to TRBD1. V lost 3 bases to trimming and J lost 10 bases; unmatched junction nucleotides: 5. This CDR3 comprises 14 residues. CDR1 LNHDA and CDR2 SQIVND come from the germline V gene (reference sequence). CDR3 DNA (partial): TGTGCCAGTAGTATTCAGGGGGCTAAATCACCC. Its translation: CASSIQGAKSP. The complete CDR3 reads CASSIQGAKSPLHF.

This clone was recorded a few times. The read is 3 residues too short to cover the CDR3 end, so that end is filled in from the germline J gene. Within the sample, other DNA sequences also encode this same CDR3. The chain couples TRBV30 to TRBJ1-3; no reliable D call. The germline V gene encodes CDR1 GTSNPN and CDR2 SVGIG (reference sequence). This CDR3 region has 11 residues. The DNA read from the CDR3 is TGTGCCTGGACAAGGACTAGCGGG. Encoded protein: CAWTRTSG. The full CDR3 is CAWTRTSGIYF. The whole variable domain, filled in from reference TRBV30 and TRBJ1-3, reads SQTIHQWPATLVQPVGSPLSLECTVEGTSNPNLYWYRQAAGRGLQLLFYSVGIGQISSEVPQNLSASRPQDRQFILSSKKLLLSDSGFYLCAWTRTSGIYFGEGSWLTVV.

This clone was detected many times. The read gets to within 3 residues of the CDR3 end, and the germline J gene fills in the rest. The J gene is TRBJ2-2, the V gene TRBV19, with a possible D match to TRBD1 (5 bases). Germline V lookup: CDR1 LNHDA, CDR2 SQIVND (reference sequence). There are 16 residues in the CDR3. Trimming cost V 0 bases and J 4 bases, with 12 bases left between them. The CDR3 sequence: CASSIEGVDGTGELFF. Incomplete CDR3 DNA: TGTGCCAGTAGTATAGAAGGGGTAGACGGCACCGGGGAG.

At least ten counts were recorded for this clone. The read terminates 3 residues ahead of where the CDR3 ends, so the germline J gene completes it. This sequence joins TRBV6-1 and TRBJ1-6; 10 bases agree with TRBD1. Unmatched junction bases numbered 8, after V lost 2 bases and J lost 10 bases. The CDR3 covers 16 residues. Looked up from germline, CDR1 is MNHNS and CDR2 is SASEGT. The chain's CDR3 is CASSEIPGQGNSPLHF. Partial CDR3 DNA: TGTGCCAGCAGTGAAATACCGGGACAGGGGAACTCACCC.

This clone was counted at least ten times. With the read ending 3 residues before the CDR3 end, the germline J gene is used to fill in that end. This chain links TRBV11-3 with TRBJ2-1, with 7 bases fitting TRBD2. Trimming removed 5 bases from V and 8 bases from J; junction bases left unmatched: 12. CDR1 SGHNT and CDR2 YENEEA come from the germline V gene. The CDR3 runs to 15 residues. CDR3 bases read: TGTGCCAGCAGCAAAGCGGGATACGGGGGTGATGAG. This encodes CASSKAGYGGDE. The CDR3 in its entirety is CASSKAGYGGDEQFF.

This clone was seen ten or more times. The sequenced fragment ends 3 residues before the CDR3 boundary, so the rest is inferred from the germline J gene. The V gene is TRBV6-2 or TRBV6-3, the J gene TRBJ2-5, with TRBD2 matching 14 bases. CDR3 length: 17 amino acids. J lost 5 bases, V lost 7 bases, and 12 bases had no gene match. Germline V CDR1 and CDR2: MNHEY, SVGEGT. Incomplete CDR3 DNA: TGTGCCAGCACGGGACTAGCGGGGGCCCTCAGGCTGGAGACC. Its translation: CASTGLAGALRLET. The whole CDR3 sequence reads CASTGLAGALRLETQYF.

This clone was counted at least ten times. The read is 3 residues too short to cover the CDR3 end, so that end is filled in from the germline J gene. The V and J genes are TRBV7-9 and TRBJ1-1; D uncertain. Germline V gene data show CDR1 as SEHNR and CDR2 as FQNEAQ (reference sequence). This CDR3 is 13 amino acids long. The CDR3 DNA, read in part, is TGTGCCAGCAGCTTAGACCAGTTTATTCAA. Amino acids: CASSLDQFIQ. The whole CDR3 protein reads CASSLDQFIQAFF.

This clone was observed many times. The sequenced fragment ends 3 residues before the CDR3 boundary, so the rest is inferred from the germline J gene. The chain links TRBV12-3 or TRBV12-4 to TRBJ2-1; 10 positions agree with TRBD1. Trimming removed 5 bases from V and 7 bases from J; junction bases left unmatched: 5. The CDR3 contains 14 residues. CDR3 DNA (partial): TGTGCCAGCAGTGGACAGGGGGTGGGAAATGAG. Its protein product is CASSGQGVGNE. The whole CDR3 protein is CASSGQGVGNEQFF.

This clone was counted many times. The read gets to within 3 residues of the CDR3 end, and the germline J gene fills in the rest. This chain connects TRBV11-2 to TRBJ2-1, with unresolved D. V lost 2 bases, J lost 0 bases, and 8 bases lay in between. The CDR3 has 15 amino acids. Germline V gene data show CDR1 as SGHAT and CDR2 as FQNNGV. CDR3 DNA (partial): TGTGCCAGCAGCTTAATCCGTAGCTCCTACAATGAG. Translated, it gives CASSLIRSSYNE. The complete CDR3 sequence is CASSLIRSSYNEQFF.

This clone has ten or more counts. The read gets to within 3 residues of the CDR3 end, and the germline J gene fills in the rest. This chain connects TRBV30 to TRBJ1-6, with 7 bases that match TRBD1. Germline CDR1 reads GTSNPN; CDR2 reads SVGIG (reference sequence). V was pared by 4 bases and J by 11 bases, with 11 bases of the junction left unmatched. CDR3 length: 14 residues. CDR3 protein: CAWKNGERGPPLHF. The CDR3 bases that were read are TGTGCCTGGAAAAATGGGGAGAGGGGGCCACCC. The full variable domain, completed using reference TRBV30 and TRBJ1-6, is SQTIHQWPATLVQPVGSPLSLECTVEGTSNPNLYWYRQAAGRGLQLLFYSVGIGQISSEVPQNLSASRPQDRQFILSSKKLLLSDSGFYLCAWKNGERGPPLHFGNGTRLTVT.

This clone was seen a handful of times. Read sequence stops 3 residues before the CDR3 end, and the germline J gene provides the missing end. The rearrangement links TRBV6-1 to TRBJ1-2; TRBD1 is a possible D gene (5 bases). From germline, CDR1 is MNHNS and CDR2 SASEGT. The CDR3 contains 14 residues. The CDR3 here is CASSEARHLGDYTF. Partial CDR3 DNA: TGTGCCAGCAGTGAAGCGCGGCACTTAGGGGAC.

The sample holds many counts of this clone. The read falls 3 residues short of the CDR3 end, and the missing part is taken from the germline J gene. The V call is TRBV6-2 or TRBV6-3, the J call TRBJ1-6; D may be TRBD1 (5 bases). Deletions cut 1 base from V and 7 bases from J, with 11 bases between. CDR3 length equals 15 residues. CDR1 and CDR2 from the germline V gene are MNHEY and SVGEGT. The CDR3: CASSYLPGKNSPLHF. The CDR3 DNA, read in part, is TGTGCCAGCAGTTACTTGCCAGGGAAGAATTCACCC.

This clone was observed a few times. The DNA ends 3 residues before the CDR3 does, and the rest of the CDR3 is filled in from the germline J gene. The rearrangement uses TRBV11-3 and TRBJ1-1, with D possibly TRBD1 on 6 matching bases. V lost 4 bases and J lost 4, with 10 bases in between. Germline V gene data show CDR1 as SGHNT and CDR2 as YENEEA. This CDR3 contains 13 residues. CDR3 DNA, as far as it was read: TGTGCCAGCAGCTCTAGGGGGGGCACTGAA. This encodes CASSSRGGTE. The full CDR3 is CASSSRGGTEAFF. The full variable domain, with the rest looked up from reference TRBV11-3 and TRBJ1-1, is EAGVVQSPRYKIIEKKQPVAFWCNPISGHNTLYWYLQNLGQGPELLIRYENEEAVDDSQLPKDRFSAERLKGVDSTLKIQPAELGDSAVYLCASSSRGGTEAFFGQGTRLTVV.

In its sample, this clone was seen many times. The read terminates 3 residues ahead of where the CDR3 ends, so the germline J gene completes it. The chain joins TRBV6-2 or TRBV6-3 to TRBJ2-3, with D perhaps TRBD2 (7 bases). Germline loops: CDR1 MNHEY, CDR2 SVGEGT. CDR3 length equals 14 residues. CDR3 bases read: TGTGCCAGCGTCCTACAGGGAGGGGAACAGCCG. It yields the protein CASVLQGGEQP. The whole CDR3 protein is CASVLQGGEQPQYF.

The table lists this clone with a few counts. The read terminates 3 residues ahead of where the CDR3 ends, so the germline J gene completes it. The chain uses TRBV7-7 and TRBJ1-2; D is unclear. Germline CDR1 and CDR2: SSHAT and FNYEAQ (reference sequence). The CDR3 loop spans 14 amino acids. The sequenced part of the CDR3 DNA is TGTGCCAGCAGCTTACCTAGCGGGAGTGGGATC. Residues: CASSLPSGSGI. The whole CDR3 sequence is CASSLPSGSGIYTF.

This clone has a count of ten or more. The CDR3 region is CASSPSRRTGFVKGDEQFF. Partial CDR3 DNA: TGTGCCAGTAGTCCATCCCGAAGGACAGGGTTTGTTAAGGGGGATGAG. The rearrangement joins TRBV19 to TRBJ2-1, with TRBD1 matching 8 bases. The read comes to an end 3 residues before the CDR3 does, leaving the germline J gene to fill in the end. Germline V CDR1 and CDR2: LNHDA, SQIVND (reference sequence). Losses at the gene ends were 5 bases for V and 8 bases for J; bases not matched to a gene: 23. The CDR3 is made up of 19 amino acids.

This clone was detected many times. The CDR3 end is not reached by the read, which stops 3 residues before it; the germline J gene fills it in. This chain joins TRBV6-1 and TRBJ1-1; no definite D call. V was shortened by 3 bases and J by 7 bases, with 15 bases between the two germline ends. The length of the CDR3 is 14 residues. Germline loops: CDR1 MNHNS, CDR2 SASEGT. CDR3 region: CASSERQTGVEAFF. The sequenced part of the CDR3 DNA is TGTGCCAGCAGTGAGAGACAAACCGGCGTTGAA.

Many counts were recorded for this clone. Coverage ceases 3 residues before the CDR3 finishes, and the germline J gene fills in the end. This chain links TRBV5-6 with TRBJ1-1; D gene uncertain. Trimming removed 4 bases from V and 1 base from J, with 11 bases in between. Germline V gene lookup returns CDR1 SGHDT and CDR2 YYEEEE. The CDR3 runs to 14 residues. The CDR3 protein is CASSPGLGNTEAFF. CDR3 DNA, as far as it was read: TGTGCCAGCAGCCCGGGTCTGGGGAACACTGAA.

This clone has at least ten counts. The read gets to within 3 residues of the CDR3 end, and the germline J gene fills in the rest. The J gene is TRBJ1-1, the V gene TRBV20-1; 9 bases line up with TRBD1. V lost 3 bases, J lost 2 bases, and 7 bases stayed unmatched. The CDR3 runs 15 residues. The germline V gene encodes CDR1 DFQATT and CDR2 SNEGSKA (reference sequence). The CDR3 is CSARPETGGNTEAFF. The CDR3 DNA, read in part, is TGCAGTGCTAGGCCCGAAACAGGGGGCAACACTGAA.

In this sample, this clone turned up many times. The read terminates 3 residues ahead of where the CDR3 ends, so the germline J gene completes it. V is TRBV19 and J is TRBJ1-6; TRBD1 matches 12 bases. This CDR3 contains 18 residues. Germline CDR1 and CDR2: LNHDA and SQIVND (reference sequence). Germline trimming cut 0 bases from V and 7 bases from J; bases unmatched to any gene: 7. CDR3 region: CASSIEGSGTGGNSPLHF. The sequenced part of the CDR3 DNA is TGTGCCAGTAGTATAGAGGGGTCCGGGACAGGGGGCAATTCACCC.

This clone was seen repeatedly, ten times or more. The read ends 3 residues early relative to the CDR3; the germline J gene fills the gap. This chain joins TRBV5-1 and TRBJ2-1, with D possibly being TRBD1 (5 bases). The CDR3 runs 14 residues. Trimming removed 5 bases at V and 5 bases at J, with 14 bases between. Per germline, CDR1 SGHRS and CDR2 YFSETQ. CDR3 DNA (partial): TGCGCCAGCAGTCTCGGACAAATTGACAATGAG. It specifies CASSLGQIDNE. The full CDR3 protein reads CASSLGQIDNEQFF. The complete variable domain, with remaining parts taken from reference TRBV5-1 and TRBJ2-1, reads KAGVTQTPRYLIKTRGQQVTLSCSPISGHRSVSWYQQTPGQGLQFLFEYFSETQRNKGNFPGRFSGRQFSNSRSEMNVSTLELGDSALYLCASSLGQIDNEQFFGPGTRLTVL.

This clone has a handful of counts. The read stops 3 residues short of the end of the CDR3; the missing end is completed from the germline J gene. The V gene is TRBV7-3, the J gene TRBJ1-2; TRBD1 might be the D (6 bases). Germline V CDR1 and CDR2: SGHTA, FQGTGA. Trimming cost V 8 bases and J 4 bases, with 20 bases left between them. This CDR3 comprises 15 residues. The CDR3 region is CASGPNRVGGYGYTF. The DNA read from the CDR3 is TGTGCCAGCGGCCCAAACAGGGTGGGCGGCTATGGC.

This clone was detected many times. Other nucleotide sequences from this sample produce the same CDR3. The DNA read from the CDR3 is TGTGCCATCAGTGAAGGGGAAACCGGGGAG. Translating gives CAISEGETGE. The complete CDR3 reads CAISEGETGELFF. This sequence joins TRBV10-3 and TRBJ2-2; tentatively, D is TRBD1 (5 bases). Read coverage stops 3 residues before the CDR3 terminus; the germline J gene supplies the remainder. Deletions cut 3 bases from V and 5 bases from J, with 7 bases between. CDR1 and CDR2 (germline): ENHRY, SYGVKD. There are 13 residues in the CDR3.

This clone was observed many times. The read comes to an end 3 residues before the CDR3 does, leaving the germline J gene to fill in the end. Other DNA sequences from this sample encode an identical CDR3 as well. The rearrangement joins TRBV6-2 or TRBV6-3 to TRBJ1-1; 7 bases map to TRBD1. Germline-derived CDR1 and CDR2 are MNHEY and SVGEGT. With 7 bases clipped from V and 0 bases from J, the junction kept 11 bases outside the gene matches. The CDR3 is 16 amino acids. CDR3 DNA, as far as it was read: TGTGCCAGCACCAGGTACAGGGGCGGGCTGAACACTGAA. Its protein product is CASTRYRGGLNTE. The entire CDR3 is CASTRYRGGLNTEAFF.

This clone has at least ten counts. The missing CDR3 end, 3 residues past where the read stops, is filled in from the germline J gene. J is TRBJ1-1 and V is TRBV5-6; tentative D call: TRBD1 (5 bases). Germline assignment: CDR1 SGHDT and CDR2 YYEEEE. V dropped 2 bases and J dropped 5 bases, with 7 bases sitting between them. The CDR3 length is 12 residues. CDR3: CASSFGGTEAFF. The sequenced CDR3 bases are TGTGCCAGCAGCTTCGGGGGGACTGAA.

Of note for this clone: Possible read error: a much larger clone is one base away. The observed sequence ends 3 residues before the CDR3 terminus, with the missing tail filled in from the germline J gene. The chain employs TRBV7-2 and TRBJ2-3; 8 bases match TRBD1. CDR3 length equals 15 residues. CDR1 is SGHTA, CDR2 FQGNSA, per germline. CDR3 loop: CASGSPGQGNQPQYF. The part of the CDR3 DNA that was read is TGTGCCAGCGGCTCGCCCGGACAGGGCAATCAGCCG.